Below are 23 T cell receptor beta chains sequenced from a single sample in a study of blood T cell repertoires in COVID-19. Sequencing used immunoSEQ multiplex PCR; TCRdb keeps in-frame clones, though not all of them. The sample has approximately 150,000 clones; around 84% are singletons. The material sequenced was peripheral blood. The receptors come from a human donor with acute or convalescent COVID-19. The donor label of this sample is uncertain.

The rearrangement uses TRBV19 and TRBJ2-2, with 8 bases that match TRBD1. The V gene end was trimmed by 2 bases and the J gene end by 8 bases; junction bases not matched to a gene: 7. The CDR3 sequence is 15 residues long. The germline gives CDR1 LNHDA, CDR2 SQIVND (reference sequence). CDR3 bases: TGTGCCAGTAGTATAACCCCAGGGGGCGAGGGGGAGCTGTTTTTT. Translation gives CASSITPGGEGELFF.

This clone was recorded only once. Distinct nucleotide sequences in the sample also encode this CDR3. V and J are TRBV10-3 and TRBJ2-7, with 8 positions matching TRBD2. The germline V gene encodes CDR1 ENHRY and CDR2 SYGVKD. The CDR3 is 13 residues long. V shed 4 bases, J shed 4 bases, and the junction held 3 bases outside the gene matches. CDR3 amino acids: CAISASGRYEQYV. The CDR3 DNA reads TGTGCCATCAGTGCGAGCGGGAGATACGAGCAGTACGTC.

This chain connects TRBV9 to TRBJ1-3; 8 bases are a match to TRBD1. This CDR3 has 15 amino acids. Germline-derived CDR1 and CDR2 are SGDLS and YYNGEE. V was clipped by 0 bases and J by 4 bases; unmatched bases: 3. The CDR3 protein is CASSVAGGLGNTIYF. The CDR3 nucleotides are TGTGCCAGCAGCGTAGCAGGGGGCTTGGGAAACACCATATATTTT.

This clone was seen more than once but under ten times. The CDR3 region has the DNA TGTGCCAGTAGTACCCAGGGCGATCAGCCCCAGCATTTT. Protein product: CASSTQGDQPQHF. The V gene is TRBV19, the J gene TRBJ1-5, with D possibly matching TRBD1 (5 bases). Germline assignment: CDR1 LNHDA and CDR2 SQIVND (reference sequence). The germline V and J ends were trimmed by 4 bases and 5 bases, with 9 bases remaining between them. The CDR3 is 13 amino acids. The full variable domain, its missing parts supplied by reference TRBV19 and TRBJ1-5, is DGGITQSPKYLFRKEGQNVTLSCEQNLNHDAMYWYRQDPGQGLRLIYYSQIVNDFQKGDIAEGYSVSREKKESFPLTVTSAQKNPTAFYLCASSTQGDQPQHFGDGTRLSIL.

The CDR3 sequence: CASTRTAVLPQHF. The CDR3 DNA follows: TGTGCCAGCACCAGGACAGCGGTCCTCCCCCAGCATTTT. J is TRBJ1-5 and V is TRBV5-8; D might be TRBD1 (6 bases). Germline assignment: CDR1 SGHTS and CDR2 YDEGEE. V was shortened by 6 bases and J by 10 bases, with 17 bases between the two germline ends. This CDR3 comprises 13 residues.

The genes are TRBV15 and TRBJ1-4; D is perhaps TRBD1 (6 bases). The germline V gene encodes CDR1 LNHNV and CDR2 YYDKDF (reference sequence). V lost 5 bases and J lost 7, with 20 bases in between. The length of the CDR3 is 16 residues. The CDR3 is CATSGGTGTLGEKLFF. CDR3 nucleotides: TGTGCCACCAGCGGAGGAACCGGGACATTGGGTGAAAAACTGTTTTTT. The full variable domain, its missing parts supplied by reference TRBV15 and TRBJ1-4, is DAMVIQNPRYQVTQFGKPVTLSCSQTLNHNVMYWYQQKSSQAPKLLFHYYDKDFNNEADTPDNFQSRRPNTSFCFLDIRSPGLGDTAMYLCATSGGTGTLGEKLFFGSGTQLSVL.

This chain connects TRBV27 to TRBJ1-2; 8 bases align to TRBD1. This CDR3 region has 13 residues. Looked up from germline, CDR1 is MNHEY and CDR2 is SMNVEV (reference sequence). V trimming: 3 bases; J trimming: 6 bases; junction bases outside the gene matches: 3. CDR3 coding DNA: TGTGCCAGCAGTTTCCGGACAGGGAATGGCTACACCTTC. It is translated as CASSFRTGNGYTF.

The chain combines TRBV7-6 with TRBJ2-2, with 9 bases matching TRBD1. V gave up 6 bases and J gave up 5 bases; unmatched junction bases: 10. CDR1 and CDR2 from the germline V gene are SGHVS and FNYEAQ. This CDR3 comprises 16 residues. The CDR3 protein is CASRRVSGTGTGELFF. The CDR3 DNA reads as TGTGCCAGCAGACGCGTCTCCGGGACAGGGACCGGGGAGCTGTTTTTT.

This chain joins TRBV2 and TRBJ2-2, with D unresolved. Germline loops: CDR1 SNHLY, CDR2 FYNNEI. Between the trimmed V and J ends, which lost 3 bases and 4 bases, there was a span of 12 bases. CDR3 size: 15 residues. This chain's CDR3 is CASSDNSRSTGELFF. CDR3 DNA sequence: TGTGCCAGCAGTGATAATAGCCGGAGCACCGGGGAGCTGTTTTTT.

This chain uses TRBV11-1 with TRBJ2-7; D is undetermined. CDR1 SGHAT and CDR2 FQDESV come from the germline V gene (reference sequence). Between the trimmed V and J ends, which lost 3 bases and 3 bases, there was a span of 6 bases. The CDR3 has 12 amino acids. Here the CDR3 DNA reads TGTGCCAGCAGCTTGTACAGCTACGAGCAGTACGTC. This encodes CASSLYSYEQYV.

The chain couples TRBV28 to TRBJ1-1; 7 bases match TRBD1. V gave up 5 bases and J gave up 1 base; unmatched junction bases: 4. This CDR3 contains 14 residues. CDR1 is MDHEN and CDR2 is SYDVKM in the germline V gene. The chain's CDR3 is CASSTRQGNTEAFF. CDR3 bases: TGTGCCAGCAGTACAAGACAGGGGAACACTGAAGCTTTCTTT.

V is TRBV15 and J is TRBJ1-2; weak D call: TRBD1 (6 bases). CDR1 and CDR2 (germline): LNHNV, YYDKDF (reference sequence). V shed 5 bases and J shed 5 bases, with 15 bases lying between them. This CDR3 contains 14 residues. CDR3 region: CATSWGGQAYGYTF. In nucleotides, the CDR3 is TGTGCCACCAGCTGGGGGGGGCAGGCTTATGGCTACACCTTC.

This rearrangement joins TRBV14 to TRBJ2-5; perhaps TRBD2 as D (6 bases). In germline, CDR1 is SGHDN, CDR2 FVKESK. V lost 4 bases, J lost 5 bases, and 17 bases lay in between. The CDR3 has 15 residues. CDR3 DNA: TGTGCCAGCAGCCCTGTGCGGGGAATAGGGGAGACCCAGTACTTC. The encoded protein is CASSPVRGIGETQYF. The whole variable domain, filled in from reference TRBV14 and TRBJ2-5, reads EAGVTQFPSHSVIEKGQTVTLRCDPISGHDNLYWYRRVMGKEIKFLLHFVKESKQDESGMPNNRFLAERTGGTYSTLKVQPAELEDSGVYFCASSPVRGIGETQYFGPGTRLLVL.

V and J are TRBV27 and TRBJ1-6; 7 bases match TRBD1. CDR3 length: 18 amino acids. Germline trimming cut 0 bases from V and 7 bases from J; bases unmatched to any gene: 12. From germline, CDR1 is MNHEY and CDR2 SMNVEV (reference sequence). The CDR3 coding sequence is TGTGCCAGCAGTTTATCGACACCTTTCAGGGGGATGAATTCACCCCTCCACTTT. It codes for CASSLSTPFRGMNSPLHF.

V gene TRBV4-3 combines with J gene TRBJ2-3; 9 nucleotides agree with TRBD2. Germline-derived CDR1 and CDR2 are LGHNA and YSLEER. This CDR3 is 15 amino acids long. The V and J ends lost 0 bases and 4 bases, in that order; junction bases with no gene match: 2. The CDR3 nucleotides are TGCGCCAGCAGCCAAGATCGACTAGCGGCAGATACGCAGTATTTT. Translated, it gives CASSQDRLAADTQYF.

The chain employs TRBV11-2 and TRBJ2-3; TRBD2 matches at 9 bases. CDR1 SGHAT and CDR2 FQNNGV come from the germline V gene. The CDR3 contains 16 residues. J gave up 0 bases and V 5 bases, and 6 bases lay outside the gene matches. The CDR3 DNA follows: TGTGCCAGCAGCGCCCTAGCGGGACCTAGCACAGATACGCAGTATTTT. It encodes CASSALAGPSTDTQYF.

The V and J genes are TRBV19 and TRBJ1-2; D call uncertain. Germline CDR1 reads LNHDA; CDR2 reads SQIVND (reference sequence). The CDR3 contains 11 residues. The germline V and J ends were trimmed by 4 bases and 11 bases, with 11 bases remaining between them. The CDR3 nucleotides read TGTGCCAGTAGTAATCTCGTGAGTTACACCTTC. It translates to CASSNLVSYTF.

The rearrangement uses TRBV7-9 and TRBJ1-2; 11 nucleotides align to TRBD1. V lost 3 bases and J lost 4; bases outside the gene matches: 10. CDR3 length: 17 amino acids. CDR1 SEHNR and CDR2 FQNEAQ come from the germline V gene (reference sequence). This CDR3 is CASSFTYTGTGGYGYTF. CDR3 coding DNA: TGTGCCAGCAGCTTTACATATACCGGGACAGGGGGCTATGGCTACACCTTC. The whole variable domain, filled in from reference TRBV7-9 and TRBJ1-2, reads DTGVSQNPRHKITKRGQNVTFRCDPISEHNRLYWYRQTLGQGPEFLTYFQNEAQLEKSRLLSDRFSAERPKGSFSTLEIQRTEQGDSAMYLCASSFTYTGTGGYGYTFGSGTRLTVV.

This sequence joins TRBV25-1 and TRBJ2-1; a possible D gene is TRBD1 (5 bases). CDR3 size: 12 residues. Trimming removed 9 bases at V and 4 bases at J, with 10 bases between. Germline-derived CDR1 and CDR2 are MGHDK and SYGVNS. The CDR3 sequence is CASPDRYNEQFF. The DNA of the CDR3 is TGTGCCAGTCCCGACAGATACAATGAGCAGTTCTTC.

The rearrangement uses TRBV5-1 and TRBJ1-1, with TRBD1 matching 10 bases. J was trimmed by 4 bases and V by 4 bases; bases with no gene match: 10. CDR3 size: 16 residues. The germline CDR1 and CDR2 sequences are SGHRS and YFSETQ. For the CDR3, the DNA is TGCGCCAGCAGCGGGGGGACAGGGGATGTGGGCACTGAAGCTTTCTTT. It specifies CASSGGTGDVGTEAFF.

The rearrangement links TRBV11-1 to TRBJ2-2; D is possibly TRBD2 (6 bases). Germline CDR1 reads SGHAT; CDR2 reads FQDESV (reference sequence). Trimming removed 4 bases at V and 3 bases at J, with 9 bases between. The CDR3 sequence is 14 residues long. The CDR3 is CASSSGGYTGELFF. CDR3 bases: TGTGCCAGCAGCTCCGGGGGTTACACCGGGGAGCTGTTTTTT. The full variable domain, its missing parts supplied by reference TRBV11-1 and TRBJ2-2, is EAEVAQSPRYKITEKSQAVAFWCDPISGHATLYWYRQILGQGPELLVQFQDESVVDDSQLPKDRFSAERLKGVDSTLKIQPAELGDSAMYLCASSSGGYTGELFFGEGSRLTVL.

This chain connects TRBV11-1 to TRBJ1-1, with D possibly being TRBD1 (5 bases). Trimming took 4 bases from V and 10 from J, leaving 22 bases between them. Germline V lookup: CDR1 SGHAT, CDR2 FQDESV (reference sequence). The CDR3 is 15 residues long. In nucleotides, the CDR3 is TGTGCCAGCAGCTCTGAAAACCGGGGGTCCGGGGTAGCTTTCTTT. Translated: CASSSENRGSGVAFF.

The chain links TRBV24-1 to TRBJ2-1; 7 positions match TRBD1. The CDR3 runs to 13 residues. The junction had 9 bases not matched to a gene; V was cut back by 4 bases and J by 13 bases. Germline lookup yields CDR1 KGHDR and CDR2 SFDVKD. The CDR3 sequence: CATSDTTGMGQFF. In nucleotides, the CDR3 is TGTGCCACCAGTGACACGACAGGGATGGGACAGTTCTTC.